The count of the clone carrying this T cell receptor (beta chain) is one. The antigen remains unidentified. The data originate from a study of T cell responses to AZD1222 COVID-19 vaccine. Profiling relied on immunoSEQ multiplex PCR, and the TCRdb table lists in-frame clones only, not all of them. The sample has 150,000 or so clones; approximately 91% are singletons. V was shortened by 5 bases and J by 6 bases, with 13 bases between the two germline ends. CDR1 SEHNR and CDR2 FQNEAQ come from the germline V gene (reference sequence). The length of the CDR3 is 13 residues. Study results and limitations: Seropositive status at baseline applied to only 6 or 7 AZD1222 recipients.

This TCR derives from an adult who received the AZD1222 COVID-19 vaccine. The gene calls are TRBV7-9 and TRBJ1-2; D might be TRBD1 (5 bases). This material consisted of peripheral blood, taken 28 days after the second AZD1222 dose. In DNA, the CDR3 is TGTGCCAGCAGCGATGGACATTTCGATGGCTACACCTTC. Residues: CASSDGHFDGYTF.